Below, 27 T cell receptor beta chains from the same sample are listed, as sequenced in a study of siplizumab effects on memory and regulatory T cells. Sequencing used immunoSEQ multiplex PCR; TCRdb keeps in-frame clones, though not all of them. The table lists approximately 75,000 clones, 93% of them singletons, with less than 5.5% in the top ten. The sequencing sample was made of CD8+ T cells sorted from blood. The receptors were sampled from a human donor in good health.

The chain combines TRBV10-3 with TRBJ2-1; the match to TRBD2 covers 15 bases. Unmatched junction bases numbered 5, after V lost 7 bases and J lost 7 bases. Germline CDR1 is ENHRY and CDR2 is SYGVKD. The CDR3 has 15 amino acids. CDR3 region: CAINGLAGGRNEQFF. The CDR3 DNA reads as TGTGCCATCAACGGACTAGCGGGGGGGCGGAATGAGCAGTTCTTC.

This chain connects TRBV7-2 to TRBJ1-1; D is unclear. Deletions cut 6 bases from V and 1 base from J, with 12 bases between. The germline V gene has CDR1 SGHTA and CDR2 FQGNSA. CDR3 length: 14 residues. CDR3: CASSFSRGNTEAFF. The CDR3 DNA follows: TGTGCCAGCAGTTTCTCCCGAGGGAACACTGAAGCTTTCTTT.

The rearrangement joins TRBV10-2 to TRBJ2-3; TRBD2 matches 7 bases. With V trimmed by 0 bases and J by 4 bases, 7 bases remained unmatched. Germline loops: CDR1 WSHSY, CDR2 SAAADI. The CDR3 runs 16 residues. The CDR3 DNA follows: TGCGCCAGCAGTGAGTCCTTGGGGGGGTCCCCAGATACGCAGTATTTT. It is translated as CASSESLGGSPDTQYF.

This clone was seen just once. This chain connects TRBV10-1 to TRBJ2-2; no definite D call. The ends were cut back, 5 bases at V and 5 bases at J, with 6 bases in the middle. This CDR3 spans 12 amino acids. The V gene's germline CDR1 is WNHNN and CDR2 SYGVQD (reference sequence). The CDR3 here is CASSFGTGELFF. For the CDR3, the DNA is TGCGCCAGCAGTTTTGGTACCGGGGAGCTGTTTTTT.

This chain joins TRBV14 and TRBJ2-7; 10 bases agree with TRBD2. This CDR3 has 19 residues. The J segment lost 4 bases and the V segment lost 0 bases, leaving 15 bases of the junction unmatched. The germline CDR1 and CDR2 sequences are SGHDN and FVKESK. Here the CDR3 DNA reads TGTGCCAGCAGCCAAGAAATCGAGCGGGAGGGAGGACGCTGGTACGAGCAGTACTTC. As protein: CASSQEIEREGGRWYEQYF. The full variable domain, in which reference TRBV14 and TRBJ2-7 provide the parts outside the CDR3, is EAGVTQFPSHSVIEKGQTVTLRCDPISGHDNLYWYRRVMGKEIKFLLHFVKESKQDESGMPNNRFLAERTGGTYSTLKVQPAELEDSGVYFCASSQEIEREGGRWYEQYFGPGTRLTVT.

The chain employs TRBV4-3 and TRBJ2-3; the D is unclear. Per germline, CDR1 LGHNA and CDR2 YSLEER. V gave up 0 bases and J gave up 2 bases, with 12 bases separating them. This CDR3 region has 16 residues. The CDR3: CASSQDRTSVTDTQYF. DNA of the CDR3: TGCGCCAGCAGCCAAGATCGTACCAGTGTCACAGATACGCAGTATTTT.

The CDR3 DNA sequence: TGTGCCAGCAGCCCCCCTCCCGGGGGCTTTTATTACGAGCAGTACTTC. Protein sequence: CASSPPPGGFYYEQYF. The rearrangement uses TRBV7-9 and TRBJ2-7; perhaps D is TRBD1 or TRBD2 (6 bases each). V dropped 5 bases and J dropped 4 bases, with 21 bases sitting between them. Germline V gene lookup returns CDR1 SEHNR and CDR2 FQNEAQ (reference sequence). The CDR3 totals 16 residues.

The rearrangement links TRBV4-2 to TRBJ2-5; TRBD2 agrees at 11 bases. Germline CDR1 and CDR2: LGHNA and YNFKEQ. Losses at the gene ends were 4 bases for V and 4 bases for J; bases not matched to a gene: 17. The CDR3 extends over 19 amino acids. In DNA, the CDR3 is TGTGCCAGCAGCCCGCCTGACCCATTTAGCGGGGGGGCTCTAGAGACCCAGTACTTC. Translating gives CASSPPDPFSGGALETQYF.

This chain uses TRBV11-2 with TRBJ1-1; possible D gene TRBD1, 5 bases. V dropped 0 bases and J dropped 6 bases, with 20 bases sitting between them. This CDR3 has 17 residues. From germline, CDR1 is SGHAT and CDR2 FQNNGV. CDR3 sequence (DNA): TGTGCCAGCAGCTTAGATCTCCAGGGAAGGGGAACGGCTGAAGCTTTCTTT. Amino acids: CASSLDLQGRGTAEAFF.

The chain combines TRBV2 with TRBJ1-2; a weak D match, TRBD1 (6 bases). The CDR3 extends over 15 amino acids. Trimming took off 3 bases at V and 8 bases at J, with 19 bases between the two ends. Germline V gene data show CDR1 as SNHLY and CDR2 as FYNNEI. The CDR3 loop is CASSDFRGPVDGYTF. Here the CDR3 DNA reads TGTGCCAGCAGTGATTTCCGGGGGCCCGTCGACGGCTACACCTTC.

The chain combines TRBV6-1 with TRBJ1-3, with no clear D. Germline CDR1 is MNHNS and CDR2 is SASEGT. The CDR3 extends over 13 amino acids. With 6 bases removed from V and 3 bases from J, the gap between germline ends came to 9 bases. The CDR3 DNA reads as TGTGCCAGCAGGGACGGAAATGGAAACACCATATATTTT. Translating it yields CASRDGNGNTIYF.

The CDR3 DNA reads as TGTGCCTGGAAGGGAGGAACAGGGAGGGGCTACGACGCTGAAGCTTTCTTT. It encodes CAWKGGTGRGYDAEAFF. This chain links TRBV30 with TRBJ1-1; a weak D match, TRBD1 (6 bases). Germline V gives CDR1 GTSNPN, CDR2 SVGIG (reference sequence). The CDR3 runs 17 residues. The germline V and J ends were trimmed by 4 bases and 6 bases, with 27 bases remaining between them.

This clone was observed once. The V and J genes are TRBV18 and TRBJ2-7; no clear D. The V and J ends lost 3 bases and 5 bases respectively, with 5 bases between them. The CDR3 spans 11 residues. Per germline, CDR1 KGHSH and CDR2 LQKENI. CDR3 DNA: TGTGCCAGCTCACCCTTTCACGAGCAGTACTTC. It codes for CASSPFHEQYF.

In this sample, this clone turned up once. The rearrangement links TRBV28 to TRBJ2-3; 8 positions agree with TRBD2. The germline gives CDR1 MDHEN, CDR2 SYDVKM. CDR3 size: 17 residues. V shed 6 bases, J shed 0 bases, and the junction held 11 bases outside the gene matches. The CDR3 loop reads CASRSLRLAYSTDTQYF. The CDR3 coding sequence is TGTGCCAGCAGATCCCTCCGACTAGCGTATAGCACAGATACGCAGTATTTT. The whole variable domain, filled in from reference TRBV28 and TRBJ2-3, reads DVKVTQSSRYLVKRTGEKVFLECVQDMDHENMFWYRQDPGLGLRLIYFSYDVKMKEKGDIPEGYSVSREKKERFSLILESASTNQTSMYLCASRSLRLAYSTDTQYFGPGTRLTVL.

V usage is TRBV19 and J usage is TRBJ2-7; 7 positions match TRBD2. The ends lost 5 bases at V and 5 bases at J; junction bases unmatched: 9. CDR3 length: 14 residues. The V gene's germline CDR1 is LNHDA and CDR2 SQIVND (reference sequence). The CDR3 DNA reads TGTGCCAGTAGTTCGATAGCGGGTTCGAACGAGCAGTACTTC. It codes for CASSSIAGSNEQYF.

The chain combines TRBV9 with TRBJ2-4; the D call may be TRBD1 or TRBD2 (7 bases each). Trimming took 0 bases from V and 6 from J, leaving 10 bases between them. Germline V gives CDR1 SGDLS, CDR2 YYNGEE. This CDR3 has 14 residues. For the CDR3, the DNA is TGTGCCAGCAGCGTAGGCAGGGGGGGAAACATTCAGTACTTC. It specifies CASSVGRGGNIQYF.

V gene TRBV23-1 combines with J gene TRBJ1-1, with D possibly being TRBD1 (6 bases). TRBV23-1 is filed as an ORF, its function uncertain. The germline V and J ends were trimmed by 5 bases and 3 bases, with 16 bases remaining between them. CDR3 length: 15 residues. CDR3 coding DNA: TGCGCCAGCAGTGAAGGGGGACACACCGACACTGAAGCTTTCTTT. Residues: CASSEGGHTDTEAFF.

The chain joins TRBV20-1 to TRBJ2-7; TRBD2 might be the D (5 bases). Per the germline V gene, CDR1 is DFQATT and CDR2 is SNEGSKA (reference sequence). V was trimmed by 5 bases and J by 7 bases, leaving 12 bases between them. There are 11 residues in the CDR3. CDR3 in DNA: TGCAGTGCTCGGAAGACTACGGAGCAGTACTTC. Protein product: CSARKTTEQYF.

The CDR3 DNA follows: TGTGCCAGTAGACAGGGGAGCCTTTACGAGCAGTACTTC. This sequence encodes CASRQGSLYEQYF. This chain links TRBV19 with TRBJ2-7, with TRBD1 matching 7 bases. The CDR3 sequence is 13 residues long. CDR1 is LNHDA and CDR2 is SQIVND in the germline V gene (reference sequence). Trimming removed 6 bases from V and 4 bases from J; junction bases left unmatched: 6. The full variable domain, its missing parts supplied by reference TRBV19 and TRBJ2-7, is DGGITQSPKYLFRKEGQNVTLSCEQNLNHDAMYWYRQDPGQGLRLIYYSQIVNDFQKGDIAEGYSVSREKKESFPLTVTSAQKNPTAFYLCASRQGSLYEQYFGPGTRLTVT.

This clone has a single count. The rearrangement joins TRBV2 to TRBJ1-1; 9 nucleotides agree with TRBD1. This CDR3 spans 14 amino acids. With V trimmed by 6 bases and J by 4 bases, 6 bases remained unmatched. In germline, CDR1 is SNHLY, CDR2 FYNNEI. In nucleotides, the CDR3 is TGTGCCAGCAGGCCAGACAGGGGGGGCACTGAAGCTTTCTTT. Amino acid sequence: CASRPDRGGTEAFF.

CDR3: CASSGVETGDYEQYF. The CDR3 DNA sequence: TGCGCCAGCAGCGGGGTTGAGACAGGGGACTACGAGCAGTACTTC. This sequence joins TRBV5-1 and TRBJ2-7; 8 bases are a match to TRBD1. With 4 bases clipped from V and 3 bases from J, the junction kept 9 bases outside the gene matches. The CDR3 covers 15 residues. The germline CDR1 and CDR2 sequences are SGHRS and YFSETQ.

J is TRBJ2-3 and V is TRBV27; weak D call: TRBD1 (6 bases). V lost 2 bases and J 0 bases, leaving 9 bases between the germline ends. Germline V gene sequence: CDR1 MNHEY, CDR2 SMNVEV (reference sequence). The CDR3 contains 15 residues. The CDR3 DNA sequence: TGTGCCAGCAGTTTACGGACAGCTAGCACAGATACGCAGTATTTT. It translates to CASSLRTASTDTQYF.

The V gene is TRBV6-5, the J gene TRBJ2-7; D is undetermined. CDR1 is MNHEY, CDR2 SVGAGI, per germline. CDR3 length: 13 residues. Trimming shortened V by 5 bases and J by 2 bases, and 10 bases separated the two germline ends. CDR3 amino acids: CASSGHPPYEQYF. CDR3 DNA: TGTGCCAGCAGTGGGCACCCCCCCTACGAGCAGTACTTC.

The chain carries TRBV2 and TRBJ2-5; D could derive from TRBD1 or TRBD2 (5 bases each). Germline V gene sequence: CDR1 SNHLY, CDR2 FYNNEI. The CDR3 runs to 12 residues. V was clipped by 8 bases and J by 5 bases, with 12 bases between them. The CDR3 nucleotides are TGTGCCAGCGAGAAAGAGGGGGAGACCCAGTACTTC. Translating it yields CASEKEGETQYF.

The CDR3 spells CASSFLAGANSGANVLTF. DNA of the CDR3: TGTGCCAGCAGCTTTTTAGCGGGGGCCAACTCTGGGGCCAACGTCCTGACTTTC. J is TRBJ2-6 and V is TRBV7-2; TRBD2 aligns across 9 bases. The CDR3 sequence is 18 residues long. The V and J ends lost 3 bases and 0 bases, in that order; junction bases with no gene match: 6. The germline gives CDR1 SGHTA, CDR2 FQGNSA.

The rearrangement joins TRBV11-2 to TRBJ2-1; D gene ambiguous. The germline CDR1 and CDR2 sequences are SGHAT and FQNNGV. The CDR3 consists of 14 residues. V lost 0 bases and J lost 9, with 12 bases in between. Here the CDR3 DNA reads TGTGCCAGCAGCTTAGATCCGTCTTACGGTGAGCAGTTCTTC. Residues: CASSLDPSYGEQFF. The full variable domain, its missing parts supplied by reference TRBV11-2 and TRBJ2-1, is EAGVAQSPRYKIIEKRQSVAFWCNPISGHATLYWYQQILGQGPKLLIQFQNNGVVDDSQLPKDRFSAERLKGVDSTLKIQPAKLEDSAVYLCASSLDPSYGEQFFGPGTRLTVL.

The chain links TRBV28 to TRBJ1-1; TRBD1 matches 7 bases. Germline V CDR1 and CDR2: MDHEN, SYDVKM. The V gene end was trimmed by 2 bases and the J gene end by 10 bases; junction bases not matched to a gene: 13. CDR3 size: 15 residues. CDR3 in DNA: TGTGCCAGCAGTTTAGAGACAGGGTCGATTGGTGTAGCTTTCTTT. Residues: CASSLETGSIGVAFF. Complete variable domain (other parts from reference TRBV28 and TRBJ1-1): DVKVTQSSRYLVKRTGEKVFLECVQDMDHENMFWYRQDPGLGLRLIYFSYDVKMKEKGDIPEGYSVSREKKERFSLILESASTNQTSMYLCASSLETGSIGVAFFGQGTRLTVV.